The next 16 T cell receptor beta chains were all read from a single sample in a study of cytomegalovirus exposure and HLA in healthy donors (TCRdb year 2017). Library construction relied on the immunoSEQ multiplex PCR assay. For the multiplex PCR, a mixture combining 60 forward primers for TCR Vbeta segments and 13 reverse primers for TCR Jbeta segments was used. TCRdb mirrors the immuneACCESS table, restricted to in-frame sequences. Some clones are absent from its copies; in checked studies, under half trace to an unresolved V gene, and the reason for the others is unknown. The sample contains roughly 66,000 clones, roughly 66% of them found a single time. The ten top clones hold around 3% of the sample. The sample comprised PBMCs. These receptors came from a woman in her 50s in good health and CMV-seronegative.

The chain recombines TRBV28 with TRBJ2-7, with 9 positions matching TRBD1. CDR3 length: 15 amino acids. V lost 5 bases, J lost 5 bases, and 10 bases stayed unmatched. From germline, CDR1 is MDHEN and CDR2 SYDVKM. The CDR3 sequence is CASSLQGAGFNEQYF. The CDR3 nucleotides are TGTGCCAGCAGTCTACAGGGGGCAGGCTTCAACGAGCAGTACTTC.

On this clone itself: An end of the junction does not agree with germline; a read error may underlie this. The chain recombines TRBV20-1 with TRBJ2-7; D gene uncertain. The CDR3 totals 8 residues. CDR1 and CDR2 from the germline V gene are DFQATT and SNEGSKA (reference sequence). CDR3 DNA: TGCAGTGCTAGAGAGCACTCCTTC. The encoded protein is CSAREHSF.

This sequence joins TRBV30 and TRBJ1-1; D ambiguous. Per germline, CDR1 GTSNPN and CDR2 SVGIG (reference sequence). The CDR3 consists of 11 residues. V lost 3 bases and J 0 bases, leaving 2 bases between the germline ends. CDR3 sequence reads: CAWSMNTEAFF. CDR3 coding DNA: TGTGCCTGGAGCATGAACACTGAAGCTTTCTTT.

This clone was counted between two and nine times. This chain links TRBV2 with TRBJ1-5; D is uncertain. V was trimmed by 1 base and J by 7 bases, leaving 5 bases between them. Germline V gene lookup returns CDR1 SNHLY and CDR2 FYNNEI. The CDR3 spans 12 residues. The CDR3 region is CASSEGGQPQHF. The CDR3 DNA follows: TGTGCCAGCAGTGAAGGAGGGCAGCCCCAGCATTTT. Full variable domain (outside the CDR3, taken from reference TRBV2 and TRBJ1-5): EPEVTQTPSHQVTQMGQEVILRCVPISNHLYFYWYRQILGQKVEFLVSFYNNEISEKSEIFDDQFSVERPDGSNFTLKIRSTKLEDSAMYFCASSEGGQPQHFGDGTRLSIL.

This clone was counted a few times. The chain combines TRBV4-3 with TRBJ2-1; TRBD2 agrees at 8 bases. Unmatched junction bases numbered 5, after V lost 0 bases and J lost 4 bases. Germline V gene data show CDR1 as LGHNA and CDR2 as YSLEER. CDR3 length: 16 amino acids. The CDR3 DNA reads TGCGCCAGCAGCCAAGATACGAGCGGGGGTTACAATGAGCAGTTCTTC. Protein: CASSQDTSGGYNEQFF.

The chain joins TRBV27 to TRBJ1-1; TRBD1 might be the D (6 bases). The CDR3 is made up of 15 amino acids. V lost 3 bases and J lost 7, with 18 bases in between. CDR1 is MNHEY and CDR2 is SMNVEV in the germline V gene (reference sequence). This CDR3 is CASSFFRGGGFEAFF. In DNA form, the CDR3 reads TGTGCCAGCAGTTTCTTCCGAGGGGGAGGGTTTGAAGCTTTCTTT.

The count of this clone is one. The CDR3 DNA sequence: TGTGCCTGGAGTCCACGACTAGCGGGACATCACGAGCAGTACTTC. This gives the protein CAWSPRLAGHHEQYF. The chain links TRBV30 to TRBJ2-7, with 11 bases lining up with TRBD2. Germline assignment: CDR1 GTSNPN and CDR2 SVGIG (reference sequence). The CDR3 loop spans 15 amino acids. V shed 2 bases, J shed 5 bases, and the junction held 8 bases outside the gene matches.

This chain links TRBV11-3 with TRBJ1-4, with a tentative D call TRBD1 (6 bases). From germline, CDR1 is SGHNT and CDR2 YENEEA. V lost 0 bases to trimming and J lost 5 bases, with 10 bases between them. The CDR3 has 15 amino acids. The CDR3 DNA follows: TGTGCCAGCAGCTTAGAGGGGGCCGAAAATGAAAAACTGTTTTTT. This encodes CASSLEGAENEKLFF.

The CDR3 sequence is CASSQVFGTSWLGTEAFF. For the CDR3, the DNA is TGTGCCAGCAGCCAAGTTTTTGGGACAAGTTGGTTAGGGACTGAAGCTTTCTTT. The rearrangement joins TRBV14 to TRBJ1-1, with a possible D match to TRBD1 (6 bases). CDR1 is SGHDN and CDR2 is FVKESK in the germline V gene. V was pared by 1 base and J by 5 bases, with 23 bases between. The CDR3 spans 18 residues.

This rearrangement joins TRBV6-1 to TRBJ2-7; 11 bases line up with TRBD1. CDR3 size: 14 residues. CDR1 is MNHNS and CDR2 is SASEGT in the germline V gene. The V segment lost 7 bases and the J segment 5 bases; nucleotides outside the gene matches: 7. The CDR3 reads CASILGQGADEQYF. CDR3 DNA: TGTGCCAGCATCCTCGGACAGGGGGCTGACGAGCAGTACTTC.

The rearrangement joins TRBV30 to TRBJ2-5; 7 bases match TRBD2. CDR1 is GTSNPN and CDR2 is SVGIG in the germline V gene (reference sequence). The CDR3 is 15 amino acids. The junction had 8 bases not matched to a gene; V was cut back by 1 base and J by 3 bases. The CDR3 is CAWSDYKRGKETQYF. CDR3 coding DNA: TGTGCCTGGAGTGATTATAAGCGGGGTAAAGAGACCCAGTACTTC.

The rearrangement uses TRBV2 and TRBJ1-1; 8 nucleotides match TRBD1. The CDR3 contains 15 residues. V shed 6 bases, J shed 1 base, and the junction held 7 bases outside the gene matches. Germline CDR1 and CDR2: SNHLY and FYNNEI. CDR3: CASRQDREPNTEAFF. In DNA form, the CDR3 reads TGTGCCAGCAGGCAGGACAGGGAGCCGAACACTGAAGCTTTCTTT.

The genes are TRBV9 and TRBJ2-1; TRBD2 is a possible D gene (6 bases). In germline, CDR1 is SGDLS, CDR2 YYNGEE. The CDR3 has 14 residues. Trimming pared 3 bases from V and 7 bases from J, leaving 14 bases between. Here the CDR3 reads CASSGGLTMNEQFF. In DNA form, the CDR3 reads TGTGCCAGCAGCGGGGGACTGACTATGAATGAGCAGTTCTTC.

The V gene is TRBV2, the J gene TRBJ2-7, with TRBD2 matching over 15 bases. There are 16 residues in the CDR3. The germline V gene has CDR1 SNHLY and CDR2 FYNNEI. V was pared by 6 bases and J by 2 bases, with 5 bases of the junction left unmatched. CDR3: CASRGTSGRTTYEQYF. The CDR3, as DNA: TGTGCCAGCAGAGGGACTAGCGGGAGGACGACCTACGAGCAGTACTTC.

This clone appeared a few times. The chain links TRBV27 to TRBJ2-7; 8 nucleotides align to TRBD2. V lost 6 bases, J lost 4 bases, and 14 bases stayed unmatched. The CDR3 is 16 amino acids. Germline V CDR1 and CDR2: MNHEY, SMNVEV (reference sequence). CDR3 loop: CASRPRSGTSTYEQYF. The CDR3 region has the DNA TGTGCCAGCAGGCCCCGCTCCGGGACTAGTACTTACGAGCAGTACTTC.

The J gene is TRBJ1-2, the V gene TRBV25-1; no reliable D call. Germline CDR1 and CDR2: MGHDK and SYGVNS. The CDR3 is 12 residues long. V was trimmed by 11 bases and J by 6 bases, leaving 16 bases between them. The CDR3 DNA sequence: TGTGCCGCTGCTTGGAGTGGAGATGGCTACACCTTC. Translated: CAAAWSGDGYTF.